The 28 T cell receptor beta chains presented below share a single source sample, sequenced in a study of T-cell reconstitution after alpha-beta-depleted transplantation in children (dated by TCRdb to between 2015 and 2016). This specimen's treatment or condition label, per the study, means: allogeneic hematopoietic cell transplantation with graft depleted of TCRalphabeta T cells and CD19 B cells. The library came from PCR. Data came from an Illumina HiSeq 2500. TCR libraries were prepared with molecular barcoding, using unique molecular identifiers to normalize TCRbeta repertoire quantification. TCRdb reprocessed the public reads (quality trimming at Q25 with fastp, clone calling with MiXCR) and kept in-frame beta chains. Each CDR3 protein appears once, grouped with its most common genes and DNA. The sample table lists 800,000 to 1,000,000 distinct CDR3 sequences, roughly 29% of them with a count of one. The ten largest account for over 25% of the sample.

The material sequenced was PBMCs, mostly from graft donor cells, taken 360 days after TCRalphabeta/CD19-depleted stem cell transplant. The source of these receptors is a boy under two years old who had a stem cell transplant for SCID, so the T cells may come from the graft donor.

The rearrangement joins TRBV4-3 to TRBJ2-5; 10 nucleotides agree with TRBD1. There are 19 residues in the CDR3. Germline V gives CDR1 LGHNA, CDR2 YSLEER. V lost 0 bases to trimming and J lost 0 bases; unmatched junction nucleotides: 10. The CDR3 sequence is CASSQDLGTGAAYQETQYF. CDR3 DNA: TGCGCCAGCAGCCAAGATCTTGGGACAGGGGCGGCGTACCAAGAGACCCAGTACTTC.

The chain uses TRBV5-4 and TRBJ2-7, with TRBD1 matching over 11 bases. Germline CDR1 is SGHNT and CDR2 is YYREEE (reference sequence). The V segment lost 4 bases and the J segment 4 bases; nucleotides outside the gene matches: 10. The CDR3 extends over 16 amino acids. CDR3 nucleotide sequence: TGTGCCAGCAGCGCCTATTCCGGGACAGGGGGTTACGAGCAGTACTTC. Translated, it gives CASSAYSGTGGYEQYF. Together with reference TRBV5-4 and TRBJ2-7, the CDR3 gives the full variable domain: ETGVTQSPTHLIKTRGQQVTLRCSSQSGHNTVSWYQQALGQGPQFIFQYYREEENGRGNFPPRFSGLQFPNYSSELNVNALELDDSALYLCASSAYSGTGGYEQYFGPGTRLTVT.

This rearrangement joins TRBV6-2 or TRBV6-3 to TRBJ2-2, with TRBD1 matching over 10 bases. The length of the CDR3 is 16 residues. Germline values: CDR1 MNHEY, CDR2 SVGEGT. With V trimmed by 6 bases and J by 5 bases, 9 bases remained unmatched. CDR3 DNA: TGTGCCAGCAGCTCAGACAGGGGGCGTCGGACCGGGGAGCTGTTTTTT. This codes for CASSSDRGRRTGELFF.

V and J are TRBV7-2 and TRBJ2-7; TRBD2 matches at 7 bases. The length of the CDR3 is 16 residues. Trimming at V came to 1 base and at J to 0 bases, leaving 6 bases not matched to a gene. Germline V gives CDR1 SGHTA, CDR2 FQGNSA. Here the CDR3 DNA reads TGTGCCAGCAGCTTAGTGGGGGGGGGATTCTCCTACGAGCAGTACTTC. It codes for CASSLVGGGFSYEQYF.

The chain couples TRBV7-3 to TRBJ2-1; 11 nucleotides align to TRBD1. This CDR3 has 16 residues. The J segment lost 6 bases and the V segment lost 4 bases, leaving 8 bases of the junction unmatched. CDR1 is SGHTA, CDR2 FQGTGA, per germline. CDR3 bases: TGTGCCAGCAGCTCCCTCGGACAGGGGGCGGGCAATGAGCAGTTCTTC. Encoded protein: CASSSLGQGAGNEQFF.

This clonotype was detected a few times. J is TRBJ1-6 and V is TRBV7-6; D is possibly TRBD1 (5 bases). CDR3 size: 17 residues. Germline V CDR1 and CDR2: SGHVS, FNYEAQ. V was cut by 5 bases and J by 7 bases, with 21 bases left in between. CDR3 nucleotide sequence: TGTGCCAGCAGCGAGATGGAGGGGTTCACCTGGAATTCACCCCTCCACTTT. It yields the protein CASSEMEGFTWNSPLHF.

The chain joins TRBV12-3 or TRBV12-4 to TRBJ2-1; unclear D gene. This CDR3 has 14 amino acids. V dropped 7 bases and J dropped 7 bases, with 17 bases sitting between them. This CDR3 is CASTLLRSGNEQFF. For the CDR3, the DNA is TGTGCCAGCACCCTACTACGATCGGGTAATGAGCAGTTCTTC.

The chain uses TRBV28 and TRBJ2-7, with D possibly TRBD1 on 6 matching bases. CDR3 size: 14 residues. Trimming left V 3 bases short and J 0 bases short, with 9 bases between. In germline, CDR1 is MDHEN, CDR2 SYDVKM. The CDR3 reads CASSFKGVSYEQYF. The CDR3 region has the DNA TGTGCCAGCAGTTTTAAGGGGGTCTCCTACGAGCAGTACTTC.

In this sample, this clonotype turned up a few times. The chain has TRBV29-1 and TRBJ2-5; D could derive from TRBD1 or TRBD2 (6 bases each). CDR1 and CDR2 from the germline V gene are SQVTM and ANQGSEA. V was trimmed by 1 base and J by 7 bases, leaving 10 bases between them. This CDR3 comprises 12 residues. CDR3 in amino acids: CSVEGLGGTQYF. In nucleotides, the CDR3 is TGCAGCGTTGAAGGACTAGGGGGGACCCAGTACTTC. Filled out from reference TRBV29-1 and TRBJ2-5, the complete variable domain reads SAVISQKPSRDICQRGTSLTIQCQVDSQVTMMFWYRQQPGQSLTLIATANQGSEATYESGFVIDKFPISRPNLTFSTLTVSNMSPEDSSIYLCSVEGLGGTQYFGPGTRLLVL.

The CDR3, as DNA: TGTGCCAGCAGCAAGACAGGGGGAAAGAGCTCTGGGGCCAACGTCCTGACTTTC. This encodes CASSKTGGKSSGANVLTF. This chain connects TRBV5-6 to TRBJ2-6; 9 nucleotides match TRBD1. The ends lost 4 bases at V and 0 bases at J; junction bases unmatched: 8. This CDR3 comprises 18 residues. Per the germline V gene, CDR1 is SGHDT and CDR2 is YYEEEE. Together with reference TRBV5-6 and TRBJ2-6, the CDR3 gives the full variable domain: DAGVTQSPTHLIKTRGQQVTLRCSPKSGHDTVSWYQQALGQGPQFIFQYYEEEERQRGNFPDRFSGHQFPNYSSELNVNALLLGDSALYLCASSKTGGKSSGANVLTFGAGSRLTVL.

The chain links TRBV7-2 to TRBJ2-7, with 9 bases matching TRBD1. The CDR3 spans 16 residues. Germline-derived CDR1 and CDR2 are SGHTA and FQGNSA. V trimming: 0 bases; J trimming: 0 bases; junction bases outside the gene matches: 3. The DNA of the CDR3 is TGTGCCAGCAGCTTAGCCCCGGGACAGGGCTCCTACGAGCAGTACTTC. Residues: CASSLAPGQGSYEQYF.

The chain employs TRBV28 and TRBJ2-1, with a tentative D call TRBD1 (6 bases). The CDR3 runs to 13 residues. Trimming stripped 6 bases from V and 8 bases from J, with 14 bases between. From germline, CDR1 is MDHEN and CDR2 SYDVKM. In DNA, the CDR3 is TGTGCCAGCAGCGATACAGGGCGCGATGAGCAGTTCTTC. Protein product: CASSDTGRDEQFF.

This sequence joins TRBV2 and TRBJ1-5; possible D gene TRBD1, 6 bases. The V end lost 4 bases, the J end lost 7 bases, and 17 bases lay between the germline ends. There are 15 residues in the CDR3. CDR1 and CDR2 (germline): SNHLY, FYNNEI. The chain's CDR3 is CASSGQGRNGQPQHF. CDR3 coding DNA: TGTGCCAGCAGTGGGCAGGGGCGGAACGGCCAGCCCCAGCATTTT.

This clonotype was detected a few times. V and J are TRBV12-3 or TRBV12-4 and TRBJ2-1; D not certain. CDR3 size: 13 residues. V was shortened by 4 bases and J by 6 bases, with 10 bases between the two germline ends. CDR3 amino acids: CASSSTLPNEQFF. The CDR3 DNA sequence: TGTGCCAGCAGTTCCACACTTCCCAATGAGCAGTTCTTC.

In its sample, this clonotype was seen a few times. This rearrangement joins TRBV12-3 or TRBV12-4 to TRBJ2-7; 7 nucleotides match TRBD1. This CDR3 has 15 amino acids. Germline trimming cut 2 bases from V and 7 bases from J; bases unmatched to any gene: 11. CDR3 sequence (DNA): TGTGCCAGCAGTTTATATAAGACAGGGCCGTTGGAGCAGTACTTC. Translation gives CASSLYKTGPLEQYF.

The chain links TRBV30 to TRBJ1-1, with D hard to call. The CDR3 spans 13 residues. Looked up from germline, CDR1 is GTSNPN and CDR2 is SVGIG (reference sequence). Between the trimmed V and J ends, which lost 3 bases and 4 bases, there was a span of 12 bases. Here the CDR3 DNA reads TGTGCCTGGAGAGCGAGGCCGGCCACTGAAGCTTTCTTT. This gives the protein CAWRARPATEAFF.

This clonotype appeared a few times. The gene calls are TRBV5-1 and TRBJ2-3, with D tentatively TRBD1 (5 bases). Between the trimmed V and J ends, which lost 5 bases and 5 bases, there was a span of 9 bases. Germline V gene lookup returns CDR1 SGHRS and CDR2 YFSETQ. There are 12 residues in the CDR3. CDR3: CASRIRGDTQYF. The CDR3 bases are TGCGCCAGCAGGATAAGGGGAGATACGCAGTATTTT.

The chain has TRBV11-2 and TRBJ1-5; the D is unclear. CDR1 is SGHAT, CDR2 FQNNGV, per germline. This CDR3 has 13 residues. The ends were cut back, 8 bases at V and 3 bases at J, with 11 bases in the middle. CDR3 DNA sequence: TGTGCCAGCCGACGAGATGTCAATCAGCCCCAGCATTTT. Translated: CASRRDVNQPQHF.

V is TRBV12-3 or TRBV12-4 and J is TRBJ2-7; a possible D gene is TRBD2 (6 bases). V shed 2 bases and J shed 2 bases, with 13 bases lying between them. CDR3 length equals 15 residues. Here the CDR3 reads CASSLSLGGPYEQYF. Written as DNA, the CDR3 is TGTGCCAGCAGTTTATCCTTGGGGGGACCCTACGAGCAGTACTTC.

This clonotype occurred many times. This chain connects TRBV7-7 to TRBJ2-1; the D gene is possibly TRBD2 (7 bases). Between the trimmed V and J ends, which lost 5 bases and 6 bases, there was a span of 14 bases. The CDR3 length is 14 residues. The germline gives CDR1 SSHAT, CDR2 FNYEAQ (reference sequence). The CDR3, as DNA: TGTGCCAGCAGCGCACAGGGAGGGGGCAATGAGCAGTTCTTC. As protein: CASSAQGGGNEQFF.

This clonotype was seen a few times. As DNA, the CDR3 is TGTGCCAGCAGTTTAGATAGCGGGGGGGCGGGGGAGCAGTTCTTC. Its protein product is CASSLDSGGAGEQFF. This rearrangement joins TRBV12-3 or TRBV12-4 to TRBJ2-1; 11 bases map to TRBD2. The CDR3 extends over 15 amino acids. V dropped 1 base and J dropped 10; count of bases not matched to a gene: 6.

This chain links TRBV4-1 with TRBJ2-3, with D hard to call. Germline V CDR1 and CDR2: MGHRA, YSYEKL. V was trimmed by 0 bases and J by 0 bases, leaving 19 bases between them. The CDR3 is 19 residues long. CDR3 residues: CASSQEDWPAIESTDTQYF. For the CDR3, the DNA is TGCGCCAGCAGCCAAGAAGATTGGCCCGCGATAGAGAGCACAGATACGCAGTATTTT.

This chain links TRBV29-1 with TRBJ1-1; D unresolved. This CDR3 has 13 residues. Trimming removed 4 bases at V and 6 bases at J, with 15 bases between. Germline lookup yields CDR1 SQVTM and CDR2 ANQGSEA. CDR3 in amino acids: CSVALGRQAEAFF. CDR3 coding DNA: TGCAGCGTTGCCCTGGGGAGGCAAGCTGAAGCTTTCTTT.

This clonotype was seen a handful of times. The chain joins TRBV20-1 to TRBJ2-3; 8 bases align to TRBD1. This CDR3 has 14 amino acids. Germline-derived CDR1 and CDR2 are DFQATT and SNEGSKA (reference sequence). V dropped 0 bases and J dropped 6; count of bases not matched to a gene: 5. CDR3 in DNA: TGCAGTGCTAGAGATCGGGACAGGTGGGATACGCAGTATTTT. It is translated as CSARDRDRWDTQYF.

The table lists this clonotype with a few counts. V gene TRBV9 combines with J gene TRBJ2-1, with TRBD2 matching 7 bases. Germline values: CDR1 SGDLS, CDR2 YYNGEE. This CDR3 region has 13 residues. The trim removed 4 bases at V and 7 bases at J, leaving 5 bases unmatched. In DNA form, the CDR3 reads TGTGCCAGCAGCCACTGGGGGGGGAATGAGCAGTTCTTC. Translation: CASSHWGGNEQFF.

The rearrangement joins TRBV9 to TRBJ2-2; D gene unclear. V was pared by 1 base and J by 4 bases, with 8 bases between. Germline values: CDR1 SGDLS, CDR2 YYNGEE. The CDR3 consists of 14 residues. CDR3 loop: CASSVIGLTGELFF. Here the CDR3 DNA reads TGTGCCAGCAGCGTAATAGGGCTCACCGGGGAGCTGTTTTTT.

The chain couples TRBV20-1 to TRBJ2-5; tentative D call: TRBD2 (7 bases). Germline lookup yields CDR1 DFQATT and CDR2 SNEGSKA (reference sequence). The CDR3 sequence is 15 residues long. Deletions cut 6 bases from V and 5 bases from J, with 22 bases between. The CDR3 DNA reads TGCAGTGCCAGGAGGGGGGGGGCCTTGCTGGAGACCCAGTACTTC. This gives the protein CSARRGGALLETQYF.

V is TRBV9 and J is TRBJ2-3; 7 bases match TRBD1. This CDR3 is 16 amino acids long. The junction had 9 bases not matched to a gene; V was cut back by 4 bases and J by 1 base. CDR1 is SGDLS and CDR2 is YYNGEE in the germline V gene. CDR3 bases: TGTGCCAGCAGCACAGGTGAGGGGGCAGGCACAGATACGCAGTATTTT. This encodes CASSTGEGAGTDTQYF.